The 6 T cell receptor beta chains given below trace back to one sample, sequenced in a study of T cells in Graves' hyperthyroidism and ophthalmopathy. There were TCR beta CDR3 regions amplified from RNA transcripts. A set of HTBI primers served as the primers for a first-round RT-PCR of the TCR CDR3. TCRdb redid the calling of the multiplex PCR reads with MiXCR, one entry per CDR3 protein. The table includes 350,000 to 450,000 distinct CDR3 sequences, over 12% detected once. Material: blood. The source is a man in his fifties with Graves' ophthalmopathy.

This clonotype came up a few times. The CDR3 nucleotides read TGTGCCAGCAGCCAAGAACAGTTTTCCGAGCAGTACTTC. It is translated as CASSQEQFSEQYF. V usage is TRBV6-1 and J usage is TRBJ2-7; D not certain. Germline assignment: CDR1 MNHNS and CDR2 SASEGT. V lost 6 bases and J lost 6, with 15 bases in between. The CDR3 is made up of 13 amino acids.

This clonotype was seen repeatedly, ten times or more. The chain couples TRBV20-1 to TRBJ1-1; D is unresolved. The length of the CDR3 is 10 residues. Germline CDR1 and CDR2: DFQATT and SNEGSKA (reference sequence). The V end was cut by 4 bases, the J end by 6 bases, with 6 bases between. The DNA for the CDR3 is TGCAGTGCTAAGGGTCCTGAAGCTTTCTTT. This translates into CSAKGPEAFF.

DNA for the CDR3: TGCAGCGTTGGGCAGAACTATGGCTACACCTTC. Translated: CSVGQNYGYTF. The gene calls are TRBV29-1 and TRBJ1-2; D remains ambiguous. V gave up 4 bases and J gave up 2 bases, with 5 bases separating them. The CDR3 sequence is 11 residues long. Germline V gives CDR1 SQVTM, CDR2 ANQGSEA.

The genes are TRBV5-1 and TRBJ2-5; D may match TRBD1 or TRBD2 (5 bases each). V was clipped by 4 bases and J by 2 bases, with 15 bases between them. CDR3 length: 15 amino acids. The germline V gene encodes CDR1 SGHRS and CDR2 YFSETQ. CDR3 in DNA: TGCGCCAGCAGCCAATTCGGGACGGCTCAAGAGACCCAGTACTTC. Its translation: CASSQFGTAQETQYF.

About this clonotype: A clone one base away is much larger, so this may be a read error. Written as DNA, the CDR3 is TGTGCCAGCAGCTTCGTGCTAGCGGGAATGTCAGATACGCAGTATTTT. As protein: CASSFVLAGMSDTQYF. The chain joins TRBV11-3 to TRBJ2-3; 9 nucleotides match TRBD2. Germline V gene lookup returns CDR1 SGHNT and CDR2 YENEEA. The V gene end was trimmed by 3 bases and the J gene end by 4 bases; junction bases not matched to a gene: 8. The CDR3 is 16 amino acids.

Notes on this clonotype: A much larger clone differs from this one at a single base, so this may be a read error. This rearrangement joins TRBV2 to TRBJ2-1; TRBD1 or TRBD2 may be the D gene (5 bases each). This CDR3 spans 18 amino acids. Germline V lookup: CDR1 SNHLY, CDR2 FYNNEI. V lost 4 bases, J lost 6 bases, and 25 bases lay in between. The CDR3 sequence is CASSVFGAKGGVCNEQFF. The CDR3, as DNA: TGTGCCAGCAGTGTCTTCGGGGCAAAAGGCGGAGTATGCAATGAGCAGTTCTTC.